These 22 T cell receptor beta chains were sequenced from one sample in a study of blood T cell repertoires in COVID-19. This table comes from immunoSEQ multiplex PCR, and its TCRdb copy is limited to in-frame clones, with some not included. The table lists about 46,000 clones, 70% to 90% of them singletons. The source material was peripheral blood. Source of these receptors: a human donor in a cohort sampled during active COVID-19. The donor label of this sample is uncertain.

The genes are TRBV7-8 and TRBJ1-6; 7 nucleotides line up with TRBD1. V shed 2 bases, J shed 5 bases, and the junction held 3 bases outside the gene matches. CDR1 and CDR2 (germline): SGHVS, FQNEAQ. The CDR3 contains 15 residues. The CDR3 region is CASSLRQGHNSPLHF. The CDR3 DNA follows: TGTGCCAGCAGCTTAAGACAGGGTCATAATTCACCCCTCCACTTT.

This chain uses TRBV23-1 with TRBJ1-2; 9 bases are a match to TRBD1. TRBV23-1 is an ORF, with its function uncertain. V was clipped by 6 bases and J by 1 base; unmatched bases: 15. The CDR3 consists of 18 residues. CDR3 region: CASSPVSGQGGGNYGYTF. In DNA form, the CDR3 reads TGCGCCAGCAGCCCAGTATCGGGACAGGGAGGAGGTAACTATGGCTACACCTTC.

The chain uses TRBV7-2 and TRBJ2-2; possible D gene TRBD2, 6 bases. The CDR3 length is 14 residues. Germline V CDR1 and CDR2: SGHTA, FQGNSA. V was trimmed by 1 base and J by 10 bases, leaving 13 bases between them. The CDR3 coding sequence is TGTGCCAGCAGCTTAGGGGCGCGGGGAGTGGAGCTGTTTTTT. This translates into CASSLGARGVELFF.

The chain carries TRBV7-2 and TRBJ2-7; TRBD1 matches 9 bases. The CDR3 has 14 amino acids. Germline lookup yields CDR1 SGHTA and CDR2 FQGNSA. Trimming cost V 5 bases and J 2 bases; bases outside gene matches: 4. CDR3 residues: CASSPRQGAYEQYF. As DNA, the CDR3 is TGTGCCAGCAGCCCGAGACAGGGGGCCTACGAGCAGTACTTC.

The V call is TRBV7-8, the J call TRBJ2-1, with D possibly TRBD2 on 6 matching bases. Trimming left V 1 base short and J 6 bases short, with 7 bases between. CDR3 size: 13 residues. Germline lookup yields CDR1 SGHVS and CDR2 FQNEAQ. The CDR3 bases are TGTGCCAGCAGCTTAGTGACTAGCAATGAGCAGTTCTTC. It codes for CASSLVTSNEQFF.

About this clone itself: One end of the junction varies from germline; a read error may be responsible. The chain couples TRBV30 to TRBJ2-4; the match to TRBD2 covers 9 bases. Germline loops: CDR1 GTSNPN, CDR2 SVGIG (reference sequence). The CDR3 spans 15 residues. The CDR3 spells CAWSVYGGGAGLPHF. In DNA, the CDR3 is TGTGCCTGGAGTGTATATGGCGGGGGGGCCGGTTTACCCCACTTC.

This sequence joins TRBV5-1 and TRBJ2-7; 9 positions agree with TRBD2. CDR1 is SGHRS and CDR2 is YFSETQ in the germline V gene. V was clipped by 9 bases and J by 4 bases; unmatched bases: 11. The CDR3 totals 14 residues. Here the CDR3 DNA reads TGCGCCACCCTAAAAGCGGGGGGAGAATACGAGCAGTACTTC. Its protein is CATLKAGGEYEQYF.

V gene TRBV12-3 or TRBV12-4 combines with J gene TRBJ1-1; perhaps TRBD1 as D (5 bases). This CDR3 has 12 amino acids. Trimming pared 6 bases from V and 10 bases from J, leaving 15 bases between. As DNA, the CDR3 is TGTGCCAGCAGACTCACGGGGGGAAGAGCTTTCTTT. Protein sequence: CASRLTGGRAFF.

The chain is built from TRBV3-1 (or the pseudogene TRBV3-2) and TRBJ2-1; perhaps TRBD2 as D (5 bases). Trimming pared 8 bases from V and 7 bases from J, leaving 18 bases between. The CDR3 runs 14 residues. Germline V gene sequence: CDR1 LGHDT, CDR2 YNNKEL (reference sequence). The CDR3 DNA reads TGTGCCAGCGCCCCCAGGACTTCAATGAATGAGCAGTTCTTC. This gives the protein CASAPRTSMNEQFF.

J is TRBJ2-5 and V is TRBV7-6; 11 bases align to TRBD2. V lost 5 bases and J lost 6; bases outside the gene matches: 20. Germline V gene sequence: CDR1 SGHVS, CDR2 FNYEAQ. The CDR3 is 19 amino acids. Here the CDR3 DNA reads TGTGCCAGCAGCCGTGGGCCGTCCCTACTAGCGGGGGTAGGAAAGACCCAGTACTTC. It yields the protein CASSRGPSLLAGVGKTQYF.

Comments on this clone: The sample holds other DNA sequences that translate to the same CDR3. V gene TRBV19 combines with J gene TRBJ2-7, with 9 bases lining up with TRBD1. The trim removed 3 bases at V and 2 bases at J, leaving 2 bases unmatched. Germline V lookup: CDR1 LNHDA, CDR2 SQIVND (reference sequence). The CDR3 covers 14 residues. CDR3 protein: CASSIGTGTYEQYF. Here the CDR3 DNA reads TGTGCCAGTAGTATTGGGACAGGGACCTACGAGCAGTACTTC.

The V and J genes are TRBV6-5 and TRBJ1-1; possibly TRBD1 for D (6 bases). The CDR3 length is 15 residues. V lost 7 bases to trimming and J lost 4 bases, with 19 bases between them. Germline loops: CDR1 MNHEY, CDR2 SVGAGI. CDR3 sequence: CASTKQGGIITEAFF. The CDR3 DNA reads as TGTGCCAGCACGAAACAGGGTGGGATTATCACTGAAGCTTTCTTT.

The chain has TRBV6-6 and TRBJ2-5; 13 bases line up with TRBD2. Trimming cost V 6 bases and J 5 bases; bases outside gene matches: 6. The V gene's germline CDR1 is MNHNY and CDR2 SVGAGI (reference sequence). The CDR3 consists of 15 residues. The chain's CDR3 is CASRDGGLAGETQYF. The DNA for the CDR3 is TGTGCCAGCAGGGACGGGGGACTAGCGGGGGAGACCCAGTACTTC.

The chain carries TRBV7-2 and TRBJ2-3; TRBD2 aligns across 8 bases. The V gene's germline CDR1 is SGHTA and CDR2 FQGNSA. The V and J ends lost 4 bases and 5 bases, in that order; junction bases with no gene match: 8. The CDR3 extends over 15 amino acids. CDR3 protein: CASSSGGSGGDTQYF. DNA for the CDR3: TGTGCCAGCAGCTCCGGGGGCAGCGGGGGAGATACGCAGTATTTT.

The rearrangement joins TRBV6-2 or TRBV6-3 to TRBJ1-5, with 7 bases lining up with TRBD1. The CDR3 contains 19 residues. V gave up 2 bases and J gave up 0 bases; unmatched junction bases: 13. Germline V CDR1 and CDR2: MNHEY, SVGEGT. In DNA, the CDR3 is TGTGCCAGCAGTTACCCGACTAAGTATGGGACAGCTAGCAATCAGCCCCAGCATTTT. Translation gives CASSYPTKYGTASNQPQHF.

The chain links TRBV5-1 to TRBJ2-7, with 12 bases lining up with TRBD2. V lost 7 bases and J lost 7; bases outside the gene matches: 15. The CDR3 contains 16 residues. Germline loops: CDR1 SGHRS, CDR2 YFSETQ. The CDR3 DNA reads TGCGCCAGCCGACCGGGACTAGCGGGCGAGCTGGGGGAGCAGTACTTC. Translation: CASRPGLAGELGEQYF.

Comment on this clone: It may be a read error: a sequence one base away is much more abundant. Other DNA variants within this sample encode the same CDR3. The chain has TRBV3-1 (or the pseudogene TRBV3-2) and TRBJ1-2, with TRBD1 identical over 9 bases. The CDR3 is 17 residues long. CDR1 LGHDT and CDR2 YNNKEL come from the germline V gene (reference sequence). The CDR3 loop reads CASSQVNRGRLDYGYTF. The DNA of the CDR3 is TGCGCCAGCAGCCAAGTAAACAGGGGGCGATTGGACTATGGCTACACCTTC.

The chain has TRBV18 and TRBJ1-2; D unresolved. CDR1 is KGHSH and CDR2 is LQKENI in the germline V gene. V lost 0 bases and J 2 bases, leaving 7 bases between the germline ends. CDR3 length: 14 amino acids. CDR3 DNA: TGTGCCAGCTCACCACCGGCGGAGAACTATGGCTACACCTTC. This sequence encodes CASSPPAENYGYTF.

V gene TRBV5-5 combines with J gene TRBJ2-1; D gene unclear. Looked up from germline, CDR1 is SGHKS and CDR2 is YYEKEE (reference sequence). The V end lost 3 bases, the J end lost 4 bases, and 14 bases lay between the germline ends. CDR3 size: 15 residues. For the CDR3, the DNA is TGTGCCAGCAGCTCCGGTCTTTCCCATTACAATGAGCAGTTCTTC. This sequence encodes CASSSGLSHYNEQFF.

V and J are TRBV3-1 (or the pseudogene TRBV3-2) and TRBJ1-6; D is unclear. Trimming took 1 base from V and 8 from J, leaving 12 bases between them. CDR1 and CDR2 from the germline V gene are LGHDT and YNNKEL (reference sequence). The CDR3 loop spans 15 amino acids. The chain's CDR3 is CASSQGALPDSPLHF. In nucleotides, the CDR3 is TGTGCCAGCAGCCAAGGGGCCCTCCCGGATTCACCCCTCCACTTT.

The V and J genes are TRBV5-4 and TRBJ2-2; 11 nucleotides agree with TRBD2. The V and J ends lost 4 bases and 4 bases, in that order; junction bases with no gene match: 12. Germline loops: CDR1 SGHNT, CDR2 YYREEE (reference sequence). The CDR3 consists of 18 residues. The CDR3 reads CASSTGVAGGLGTGELFF. In DNA form, the CDR3 reads TGTGCCAGCAGCACCGGGGTAGCGGGGGGGCTCGGCACCGGGGAGCTGTTTTTT.

This chain joins TRBV7-2 and TRBJ2-5; 7 nucleotides align to TRBD1. This CDR3 comprises 14 residues. The J segment lost 5 bases and the V segment lost 2 bases, leaving 5 bases of the junction unmatched. The germline V gene encodes CDR1 SGHTA and CDR2 FQGNSA. As DNA, the CDR3 is TGTGCCAGCAGCTTACAGGGGGTGTCGGAGACCCAGTACTTC. Its translation is CASSLQGVSETQYF.